This record looks at one T cell receptor (beta chain) sequence and its context. Germline values: CDR1 SGHRS, CDR2 YFSETQ. The CDR3 spans 16 residues. With V trimmed by 0 bases and J by 9 bases, 8 bases remained unmatched. The data stem from a study of blood T cell repertoires in COVID-19. On the study more broadly: Samples of COVID-19 (acute and convalescent) were obtained from the United States, Italy and Spain. The cDNA or gDNA used as material had been derived from T cells, B-cell-depleted T cells, or PBMCs.

The Seattle patients, enrolled during active infection, were followed longitudinally. Per the original data handling: Reference gene primer amplification in the assay estimated nucleated cell counts. Profiled with immunoSEQ multiplex PCR; TCRdb holds only in-frame clones, not every one. V, J and clone size derive from that table, while D and trimming were established from the DNA sequence. The sample comprises about 430,000 clones, over 85% of which are singletons, and roughly 0.76% rests with the top ten. Specimen: peripheral blood. The origin of this receptor is a man between 18 and 29 years old with COVID-19, enrolled during active disease. The V and J genes are TRBV5-1 and TRBJ1-6; 8 bases fit TRBD1. The CDR3 sequence is CASSLDSVGTGSPLHF. DNA for the CDR3: TGCGCCAGCAGCTTGGATTCGGTAGGGACAGGTTCACCCCTCCACTTT.